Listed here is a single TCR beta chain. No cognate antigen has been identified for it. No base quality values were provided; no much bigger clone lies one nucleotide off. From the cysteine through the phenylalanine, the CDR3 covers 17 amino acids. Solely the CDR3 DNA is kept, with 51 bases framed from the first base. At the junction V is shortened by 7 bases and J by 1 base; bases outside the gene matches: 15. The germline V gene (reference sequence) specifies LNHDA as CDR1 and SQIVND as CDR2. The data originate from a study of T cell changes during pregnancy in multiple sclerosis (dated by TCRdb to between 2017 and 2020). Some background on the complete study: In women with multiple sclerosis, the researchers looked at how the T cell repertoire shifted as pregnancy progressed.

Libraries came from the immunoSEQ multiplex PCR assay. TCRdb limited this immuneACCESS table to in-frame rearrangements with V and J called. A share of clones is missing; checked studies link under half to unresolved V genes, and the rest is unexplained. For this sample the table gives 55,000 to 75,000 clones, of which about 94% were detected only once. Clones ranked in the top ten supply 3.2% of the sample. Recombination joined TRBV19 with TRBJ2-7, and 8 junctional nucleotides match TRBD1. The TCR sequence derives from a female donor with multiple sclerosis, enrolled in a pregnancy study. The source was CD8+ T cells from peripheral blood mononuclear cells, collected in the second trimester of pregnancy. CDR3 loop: CASTFKSTRTGSYEQYF. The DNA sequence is TGTGCCAGTACCTTTAAATCCACCCGGACAGGGTCCTACGAGCAGTACTTC. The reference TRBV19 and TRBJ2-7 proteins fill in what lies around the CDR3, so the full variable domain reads DGGITQSPKYLFRKEGQNVTLSCEQNLNHDAMYWYRQDPGQGLRLIYYSQIVNDFQKGDIAEGYSVSREKKESFPLTVTSAQKNPTAFYLCASTFKSTRTGSYEQYFGPGTRLTVT.